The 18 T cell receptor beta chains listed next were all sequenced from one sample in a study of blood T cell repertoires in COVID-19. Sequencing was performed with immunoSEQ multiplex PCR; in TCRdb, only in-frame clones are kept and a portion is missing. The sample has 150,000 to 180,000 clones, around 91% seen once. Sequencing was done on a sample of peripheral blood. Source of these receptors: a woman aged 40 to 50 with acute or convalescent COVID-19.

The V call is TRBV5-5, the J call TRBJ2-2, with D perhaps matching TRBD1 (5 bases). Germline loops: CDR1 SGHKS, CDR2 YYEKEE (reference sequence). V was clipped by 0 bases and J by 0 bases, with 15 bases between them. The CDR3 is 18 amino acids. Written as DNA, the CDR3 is TGTGCCAGCAGCTTGGCAGTGACAGCCTTCGCGAACACCGGGGAGCTGTTTTTT. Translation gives CASSLAVTAFANTGELFF.

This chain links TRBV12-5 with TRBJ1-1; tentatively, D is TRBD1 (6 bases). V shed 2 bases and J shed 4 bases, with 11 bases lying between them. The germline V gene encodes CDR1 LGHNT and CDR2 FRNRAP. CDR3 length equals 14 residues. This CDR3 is CASGLSDSGTEAFF. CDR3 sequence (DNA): TGTGCTAGTGGTTTGTCGGACAGTGGCACTGAAGCTTTCTTT. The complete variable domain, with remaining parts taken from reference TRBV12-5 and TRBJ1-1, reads DARVTQTPRHKVTEMGQEVTMRCQPILGHNTVFWYRQTMMQGLELLAYFRNRAPLDDSGMPKDRFSAEMPDATLATLKIQPSEPRDSAVYFCASGLSDSGTEAFFGQGTRLTVV.

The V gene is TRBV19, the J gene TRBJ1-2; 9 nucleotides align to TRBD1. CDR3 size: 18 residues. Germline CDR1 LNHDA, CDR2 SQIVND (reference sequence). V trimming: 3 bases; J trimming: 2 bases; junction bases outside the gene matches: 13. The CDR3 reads CASSILQVGTGTNYGYTF. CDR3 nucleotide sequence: TGTGCCAGTAGTATCCTACAAGTTGGGACAGGGACGAACTATGGCTACACCTTC. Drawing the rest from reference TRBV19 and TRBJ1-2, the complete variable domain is DGGITQSPKYLFRKEGQNVTLSCEQNLNHDAMYWYRQDPGQGLRLIYYSQIVNDFQKGDIAEGYSVSREKKESFPLTVTSAQKNPTAFYLCASSILQVGTGTNYGYTFGSGTRLTVV.

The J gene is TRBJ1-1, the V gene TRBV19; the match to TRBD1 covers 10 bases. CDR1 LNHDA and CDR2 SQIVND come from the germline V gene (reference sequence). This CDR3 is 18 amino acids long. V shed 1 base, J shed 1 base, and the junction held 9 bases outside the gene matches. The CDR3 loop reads CASSIVRDRGRRNTEAFF. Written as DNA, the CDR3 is TGTGCCAGTAGTATAGTAAGGGACAGGGGTCGGAGGAACACTGAAGCTTTCTTT. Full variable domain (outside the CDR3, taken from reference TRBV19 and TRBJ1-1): DGGITQSPKYLFRKEGQNVTLSCEQNLNHDAMYWYRQDPGQGLRLIYYSQIVNDFQKGDIAEGYSVSREKKESFPLTVTSAQKNPTAFYLCASSIVRDRGRRNTEAFFGQGTRLTVV.

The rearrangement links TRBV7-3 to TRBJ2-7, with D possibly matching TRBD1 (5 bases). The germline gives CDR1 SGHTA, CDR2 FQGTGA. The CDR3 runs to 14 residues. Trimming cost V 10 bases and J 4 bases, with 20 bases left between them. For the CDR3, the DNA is TGTGCCACCCGAAGGGGTGTTGGGTATTACGAGCAGTACTTC. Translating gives CATRRGVGYYEQYF. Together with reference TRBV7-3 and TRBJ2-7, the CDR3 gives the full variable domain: GAGVSQTPSNKVTEKGKYVELRCDPISGHTALYWYRQSLGQGPEFLIYFQGTGAADDSGLPNDRFFAVRPEGSVSTLKIQRTERGDSAVYLCATRRGVGYYEQYFGPGTRLTVT.

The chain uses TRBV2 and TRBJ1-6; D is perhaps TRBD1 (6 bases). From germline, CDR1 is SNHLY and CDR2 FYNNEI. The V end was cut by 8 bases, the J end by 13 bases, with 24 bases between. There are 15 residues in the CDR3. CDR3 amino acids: CASATTGTTQVPLHF. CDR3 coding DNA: TGTGCCAGCGCCACAACCGGGACAACGCAAGTCCCCCTCCACTTT.

The CDR3, as DNA: TGTGCCAGCAATCAAAGGACTAGCGGCGGGAACACCGGGGAGCTGTTTTTT. As protein: CASNQRTSGGNTGELFF. The V and J genes are TRBV2 and TRBJ2-2; 10 bases are a match to TRBD2. Germline V gene data show CDR1 as SNHLY and CDR2 as FYNNEI. The CDR3 is 17 residues long. Trimming removed 7 bases from V and 1 base from J; junction bases left unmatched: 9.

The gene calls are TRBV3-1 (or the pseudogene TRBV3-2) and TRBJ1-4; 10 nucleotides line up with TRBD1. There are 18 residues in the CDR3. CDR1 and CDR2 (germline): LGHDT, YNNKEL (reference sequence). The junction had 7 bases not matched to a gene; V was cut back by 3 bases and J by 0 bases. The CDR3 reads CASSQAGQGLSTNEKLFF. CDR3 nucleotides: TGTGCCAGCAGCCAGGCGGGACAGGGGTTGTCAACTAATGAAAAACTGTTTTTT.

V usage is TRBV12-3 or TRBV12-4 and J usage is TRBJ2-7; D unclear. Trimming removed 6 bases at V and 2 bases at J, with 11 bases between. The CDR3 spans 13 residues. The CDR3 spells CASRSQEAYEQYF. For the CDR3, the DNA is TGTGCCAGCAGAAGTCAGGAAGCCTACGAGCAGTACTTC.

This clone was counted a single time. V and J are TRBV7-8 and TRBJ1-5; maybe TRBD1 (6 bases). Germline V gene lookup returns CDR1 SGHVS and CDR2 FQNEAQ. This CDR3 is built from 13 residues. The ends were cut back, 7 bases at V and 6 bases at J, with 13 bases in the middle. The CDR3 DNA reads TGTGCCAGCACGACGGGGGGGCCTCAGCCCCAGCATTTT. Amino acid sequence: CASTTGGPQPQHF.

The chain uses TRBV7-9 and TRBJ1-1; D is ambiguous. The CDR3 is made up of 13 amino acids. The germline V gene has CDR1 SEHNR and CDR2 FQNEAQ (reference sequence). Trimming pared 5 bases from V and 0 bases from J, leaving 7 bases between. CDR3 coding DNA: TGTGCCAGCAGCGATACAATGAACACTGAAGCTTTCTTT. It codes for CASSDTMNTEAFF.

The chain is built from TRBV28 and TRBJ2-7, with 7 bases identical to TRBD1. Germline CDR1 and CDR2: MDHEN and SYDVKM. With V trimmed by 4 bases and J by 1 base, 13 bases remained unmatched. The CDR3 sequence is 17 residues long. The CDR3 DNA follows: TGTGCCAGCAGTTCGATAAATTCCGGGACAGATTCCTACGAGCAGTACTTC. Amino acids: CASSSINSGTDSYEQYF.

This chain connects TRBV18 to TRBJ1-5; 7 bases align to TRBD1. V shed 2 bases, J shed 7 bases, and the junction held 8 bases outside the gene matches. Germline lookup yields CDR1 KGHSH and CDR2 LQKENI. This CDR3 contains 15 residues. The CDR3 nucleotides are TGTGCCAGCTCACCAATGGGTACAGGGGAACAGCCCCAGCATTTT. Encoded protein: CASSPMGTGEQPQHF.

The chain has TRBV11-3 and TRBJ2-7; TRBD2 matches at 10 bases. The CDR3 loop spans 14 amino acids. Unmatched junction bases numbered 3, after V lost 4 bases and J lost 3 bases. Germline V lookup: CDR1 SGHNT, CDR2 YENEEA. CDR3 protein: CASSSASGSYEQYF. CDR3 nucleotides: TGTGCCAGCAGCTCAGCTAGCGGGAGCTACGAGCAGTACTTC.

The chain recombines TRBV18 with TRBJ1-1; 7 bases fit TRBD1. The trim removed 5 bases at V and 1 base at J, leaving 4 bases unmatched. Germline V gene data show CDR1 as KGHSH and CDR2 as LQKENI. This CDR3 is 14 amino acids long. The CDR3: CASSSGTENTEAFF. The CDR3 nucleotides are TGTGCCAGCTCATCGGGGACAGAGAACACTGAAGCTTTCTTT.

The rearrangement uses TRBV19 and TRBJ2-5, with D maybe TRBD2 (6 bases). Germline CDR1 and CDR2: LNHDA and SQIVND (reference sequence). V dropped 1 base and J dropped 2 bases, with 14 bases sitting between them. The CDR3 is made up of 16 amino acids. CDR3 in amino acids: CASSIGRLELQETQYF. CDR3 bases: TGTGCCAGTAGTATAGGTCGACTAGAGTTGCAAGAGACCCAGTACTTC.

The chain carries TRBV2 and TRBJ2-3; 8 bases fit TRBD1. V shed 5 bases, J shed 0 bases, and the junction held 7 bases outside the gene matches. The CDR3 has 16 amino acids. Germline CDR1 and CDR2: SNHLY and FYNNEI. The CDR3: CASSYDQGASTDTQYF. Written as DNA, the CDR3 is TGTGCCAGCAGTTATGACCAGGGGGCTAGCACAGATACGCAGTATTTT.

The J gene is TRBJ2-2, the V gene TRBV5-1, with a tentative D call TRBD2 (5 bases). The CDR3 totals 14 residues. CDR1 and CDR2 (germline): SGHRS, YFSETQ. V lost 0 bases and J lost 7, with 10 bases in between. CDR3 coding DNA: TGCGCCAGCAGCTTGGTTTCGGGGATCGGGGAGCTGTTTTTT. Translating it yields CASSLVSGIGELFF.